This T cell receptor (beta chain) derives from a study of long-term antiretroviral therapy in people with HIV. Study in general: The study's earliest collections predate the 2015 immediate-ART recommendation by about a decade.

Notes on the study in general: Controls showed broader CDR3 length ranges than did the HIV repertoires. Dominating the repertoire at all time points were the clones that expanded before ART.

Survey-level resolution applied to immunoSEQ assay v3.0. TCRdb's copy holds only in-frame clones and misses some; the assay was immunoSEQ multiplex PCR. The sample contains roughly 15,000 clones, 80% to 95% of which appear only once. As to this clone: The antigen is undetermined.

Germline V gives CDR1 KGHSH, CDR2 LQKENI. CDR3 length: 17 amino acids. Trimming removed 3 bases from V and 2 bases from J; junction bases left unmatched: 11. The rearrangement joins TRBV18 to TRBJ2-3, with TRBD2 matching over 7 bases. The sequencing here drew on unsorted PBMCs, taken 0.6 years after starting antiretroviral therapy. The sequence was obtained from a middle-aged woman with HIV. This CDR3 reads CASSPDPGGGYTDTQYF. Here the CDR3 DNA reads TGTGCCAGCTCACCTGATCCTGGCGGGGGATACACAGATACGCAGTATTTT. The whole variable domain, remainder taken from reference TRBV18 and TRBJ2-3, is NAGVMQNPRHLVRRRGQEARLRCSPMKGHSHVYWYRQLPEEGLKFMVYLQKENIIDESGMPKERFSAEFPKEGPSILRIQQVVRGDSAAYFCASSPDPGGGYTDTQYFGPGTRLTVL.